Listed below are T cell receptor beta chains from one sample, sequenced in a study of blood T cell repertoires in COVID-19. The method was immunoSEQ multiplex PCR; TCRdb's version includes in-frame clones alone and lacks a portion of them. The table has around 150,000 clones, around 87% seen once. Material: peripheral blood. The receptors come from an older woman with active or convalescent COVID-19. Both conserved end residues are part of each CDR3. D genes are given only for firm matches.

CASSPPEGLAGYTF	TRBV18	NA
CASSLGTEQYF	TRBV28	NA
CASRGTDLNEKLFF	TRBV2	TRBD1
CASSSTGTSNTDTQYF	TRBV5-1	TRBD2
CAIRGGTANTGELFF	TRBV10-3	TRBD2
CASSQGGTGRGEKLFF	TRBV4-3	NA
CASSPTSSGNTIYF	TRBV10-2	NA
CASSLEPYGYTF	TRBV7-9	NA
CASRQQGTETQYF	TRBV4-1	NA
CASNGMDQGATEQFF	TRBV14	TRBD1
CASSLGQMNTEAFF	TRBV18	TRBD1
CASSLVAGRGAEAFF	TRBV11-2	NA
CASSPQGRRTEAFF	TRBV7-2	TRBD1
CASSLGTEIYGYTF	TRBV18	TRBD1
CASSFSPAPNEKLFF	TRBV6-5	NA
CASSYNRGGNYGYTF	TRBV7-2	TRBD1
CASSLGGSDTQYF	TRBV7-9	NA
CASSQEGGGGAQYF	TRBV4-1	NA
CASSLGVTSGGRETQYF	TRBV5-4	TRBD2
CASNPGMSSTDTQYF	TRBV10-2	NA
CASTSSGGGNEQFF	TRBV19	TRBD2
CASSLGLRGGTDTQYF	TRBV11-2	TRBD2
CAWSPTGVQPQHF	TRBV30	TRBD1
CASTSGGETQYF	TRBV19	NA
CASSPAALAGGYSGANVLTF	TRBV18	TRBD2
CASRRMTGPGTDTQYF	TRBV4-3	NA
CASGRQSGNTIYF	TRBV19	NA
CASSLSSGGFGQYF	TRBV28	TRBD2
CASSQEGGQGSNSPLHF	TRBV4-3	TRBD1
CASSLGRGLEQFF	TRBV12-3/TRBV12-4	TRBD1
CASSRDNSYNEQFF	TRBV19	NA
CASRGAETYGYTF	TRBV5-1	NA
CASSVDSGNYGYTF	TRBV9	NA
CASSVTGAFTDTQYF	TRBV9	TRBD1
CASRISGGQETQYF	TRBV2	TRBD2
CASSLGPTQGHSSYEQYF	TRBV5-4	NA
CASSPRQGYSYEQYF	TRBV6-5	TRBD1
CASSQGDTLSATNEKLFF	TRBV4-3	NA
CASSEMNRLYDQPQHF	TRBV2	NA
CSVEGAGGLGNEQFF	TRBV29-1	TRBD2
CASSRQGLAGGNEQYF	TRBV7-2	TRBD2
CASRWTGYGSPLHF	TRBV2	TRBD1
CASSRRGDGGYTF	TRBV7-2	NA
CASSPPWNTEAFF	TRBV19	NA
CASSQTTGPTGRDSPLHF	TRBV3-1/TRBV3-2	NA
CASSQDPVRRVYTDTQYF	TRBV14	NA
CASSPMWGGFNEQFF	TRBV18	NA
CASSLRGSGNTIYF	TRBV5-4	NA
CSAATDYEQYF	TRBV20-1	NA
CATRRPKDSHEKLFF	TRBV24-1	NA
CASSSHRGYSYEQYF	TRBV5-6	TRBD1
CATSPRSGENTEAFF	TRBV15	NA
CASSTNGGETQYF	TRBV5-5	NA